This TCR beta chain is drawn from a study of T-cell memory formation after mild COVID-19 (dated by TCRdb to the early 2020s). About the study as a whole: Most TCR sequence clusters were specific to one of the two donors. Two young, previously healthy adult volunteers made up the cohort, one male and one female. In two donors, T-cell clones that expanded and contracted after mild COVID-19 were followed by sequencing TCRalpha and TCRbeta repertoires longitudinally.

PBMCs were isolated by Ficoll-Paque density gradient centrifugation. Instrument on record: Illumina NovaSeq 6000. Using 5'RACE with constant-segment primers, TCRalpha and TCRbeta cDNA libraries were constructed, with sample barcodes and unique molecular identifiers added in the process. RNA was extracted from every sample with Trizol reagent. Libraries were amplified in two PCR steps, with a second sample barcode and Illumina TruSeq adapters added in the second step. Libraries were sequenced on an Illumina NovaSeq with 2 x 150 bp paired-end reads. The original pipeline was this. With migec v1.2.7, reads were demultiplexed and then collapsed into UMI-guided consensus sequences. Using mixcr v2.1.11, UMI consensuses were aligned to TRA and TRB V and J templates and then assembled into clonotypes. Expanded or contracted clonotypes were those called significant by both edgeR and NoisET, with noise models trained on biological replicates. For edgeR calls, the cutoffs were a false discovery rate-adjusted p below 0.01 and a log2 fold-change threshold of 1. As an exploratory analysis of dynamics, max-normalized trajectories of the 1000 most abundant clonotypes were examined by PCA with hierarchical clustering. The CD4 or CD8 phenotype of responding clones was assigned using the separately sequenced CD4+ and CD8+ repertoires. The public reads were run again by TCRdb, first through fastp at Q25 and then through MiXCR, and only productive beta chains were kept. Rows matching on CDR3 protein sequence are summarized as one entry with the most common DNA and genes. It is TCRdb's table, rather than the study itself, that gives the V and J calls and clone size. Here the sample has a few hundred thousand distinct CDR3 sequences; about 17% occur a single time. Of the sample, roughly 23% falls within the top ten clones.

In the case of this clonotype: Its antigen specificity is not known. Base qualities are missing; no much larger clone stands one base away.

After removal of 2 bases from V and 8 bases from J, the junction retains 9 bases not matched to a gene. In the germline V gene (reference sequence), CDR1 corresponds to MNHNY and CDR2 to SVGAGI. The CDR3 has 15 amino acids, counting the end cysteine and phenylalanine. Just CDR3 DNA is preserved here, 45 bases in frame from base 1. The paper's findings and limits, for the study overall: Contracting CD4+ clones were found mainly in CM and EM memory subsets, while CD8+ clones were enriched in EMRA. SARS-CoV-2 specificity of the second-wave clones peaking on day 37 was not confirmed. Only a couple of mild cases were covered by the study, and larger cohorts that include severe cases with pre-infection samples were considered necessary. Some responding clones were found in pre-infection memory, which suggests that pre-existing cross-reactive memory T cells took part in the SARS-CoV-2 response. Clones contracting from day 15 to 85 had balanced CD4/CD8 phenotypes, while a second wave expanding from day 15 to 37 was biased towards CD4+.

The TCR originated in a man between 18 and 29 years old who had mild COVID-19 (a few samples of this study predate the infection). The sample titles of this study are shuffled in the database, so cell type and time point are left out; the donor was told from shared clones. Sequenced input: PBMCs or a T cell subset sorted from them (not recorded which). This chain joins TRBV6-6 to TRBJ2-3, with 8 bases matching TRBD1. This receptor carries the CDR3 CASSYPGQDPVTQYF. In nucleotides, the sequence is TGTGCCAGCAGTTACCCGGGACAGGACCCGGTTACGCAGTATTTT.